Listed below are T cell receptor beta chains from one sample, sequenced in a study of cytomegalovirus exposure and HLA in healthy donors. Produced via immunoSEQ multiplex PCR; TCRdb's table is partial and in-frame only. There are about 260,000 clones in the sample; roughly four fifths occur only once, and about 2% lies in the top ten. Sequenced sample: PBMCs. The receptors come from a woman in her thirties or forties in good health and CMV-seropositive. Both conserved end residues are trimmed from each CDR3.

V: TRBV5-1
CDR3: ASSFGQGATEAF

V: TRBV7-9
CDR3: ASSLVGRPNTEAF

V: TRBV2
CDR3: ASSVVQTNTGELF

V: TRBV19
CDR3: ASSPIYRQSGLNEQF

V: TRBV7-9
CDR3: ASSFTEYEQY

V: TRBV4-3
CDR3: ASSQGVGTSIYNEQF

V: TRBV2
CDR3: ASSEGTRVGETQY

V: TRBV5-1
CDR3: ASSTGQGYYNEQF

V: TRBV18
CDR3: ASSPWGQTLSSGNTIY

V: TRBV2
CDR3: ASSVQGAVGSSYNSPLH

V: TRBV18
CDR3: ASSPGTGVLRYEQY

V: TRBV19
CDR3: ASSSPGLAPYYEQY

V: TRBV6-1
CDR3: ASGGWLAGVPDTQY

V: TRBV5-6
CDR3: ASSLSSGFLVDQPQH

V: TRBV10-3
CDR3: AISSQGGLAGISYEQY

V: TRBV7-2
CDR3: ASSLVLAESNGPYEQY

V: TRBV29-1
CDR3: SVTRGTVTEAF

V: TRBV6-1
CDR3: ASSESGSPFYEQY

V: TRBV25-1
CDR3: ASSALNEQF

V: TRBV7-7
CDR3: ASSLEGGLANTGELF

V: TRBV30
CDR3: AWSAGLAEQY

V: TRBV2
CDR3: ASSGGTALRIAEAF

V: TRBV19
CDR3: ASSIRRWGYT

V: TRBV5-8
CDR3: ASSLDGDINYGYT